This TCR beta chain was recovered during a study of shared clonotypes between healthy human individuals. Several immunoSEQ plates held equal portions of the genomic DNA taken from each subset. As originally analysed: ImmunoSEQ junction-only sequences lacked quality scores, so their filtering differed. Sequencing was performed with immunoSEQ multiplex PCR; in TCRdb, only in-frame clones are kept and a portion is missing. V, J and clone size are taken as reported in that table, and D and trimming were inferred from the DNA itself. The table has fewer than 1.6 million clones, approximately 98.5% seen once. The TCR sequence derives from a man between 25 and 39 years old in good health. The sample comprised naive CD4+ T cells sorted from blood. Described subset: CD45RA+ positively selected.

CDR3 protein: CASSAQRAGGTSYEQYF. CDR3 nucleotide sequence: TGTGCCAGCTCAGCCCAACGAGCGGGAGGTACCTCCTACGAGCAGTACTTC. V and J are TRBV18 and TRBJ2-7; 9 bases align to TRBD2. V lost 5 bases to trimming and J lost 0 bases; unmatched junction nucleotides: 11. CDR1 and CDR2 from the germline V gene are KGHSH and LQKENI. The CDR3 totals 17 residues. The full variable domain, with the rest looked up from reference TRBV18 and TRBJ2-7, is NAGVMQNPRHLVRRRGQEARLRCSPMKGHSHVYWYRQLPEEGLKFMVYLQKENIIDESGMPKERFSAEFPKEGPSILRIQQVVRGDSAAYFCASSAQRAGGTSYEQYFGPGTRLTVT.